The sample holds a few counts of the clone carrying this TCR beta chain. Its cognate antigen is unknown. Cultured CD4+ T cell DNA underwent sequencing with the Oncomine TCR Beta short-read assay. TCRdb re-called the PCR reads with MiXCR, one entry per CDR3 protein. The sample carries more than 12,000 distinct CDR3 sequences, 40% to 65% recorded once. The data originate from a study of vaccination and CD4 T cells after COVID-19. For the study at large: Control cultures were given a CEFX pool, an HIV-1 Nef pool, or no peptide.

Study-wide points: Going from 21 to 38, median SARS-CoV-2-reactive clonotypes did not rise significantly.

Treatment in this sample: approximately nine-day PBMC culture with coronavirus spike peptide pools or control peptides (ViraFEST assay). ViraFEST relied on peptide pools to expand antigen-specific T cells; the TCRs were sequenced afterward. Germline CDR1 is LNHDA and CDR2 is SQIVND (reference sequence). The CDR3 is made up of 15 amino acids. Between the trimmed V and J ends, which lost 7 bases and 5 bases, there was a span of 20 bases. The chain carries TRBV19 and TRBJ2-5; weak D call: TRBD1 (6 bases). This TCR was sampled from a human donor who had recovered from COVID-19. Sequences were derived from CD4+ T cells from blood, cultured in vitro, sampled before SARS-CoV-2 vaccination. The CDR3 loop reads CASTNRASPWETQYF. CDR3 DNA: TGTGCCAGTACCAACAGGGCTAGCCCCTGGGAGACCCAGTACTTC.